The text below deals with one T cell receptor beta chain. This record comes from a study of blood T cell repertoires in COVID-19. Background on the study: COVID-19 samples from acute and convalescent phases originated in the United States, Italy and Spain. Sources were T cells, B-cell-depleted T cells, or PBMCs; the material itself was cDNA or gDNA.

As handled by the study authors: Nucleated cell counts were estimated from reference gene primer amplification. Repertoires were generated with immunoSEQ multiplex PCR, while TCRdb's copy carries only in-frame clones and drops some. V, J and clone size derive from that table, while D and trimming were established from the DNA sequence. The table includes tens of thousands of clones, around 82% detected once. The CDR3 extends over 14 amino acids. Germline lookup yields CDR1 GTSNPN and CDR2 SVGIG (reference sequence). V dropped 2 bases and J dropped 4 bases, with 13 bases sitting between them. The sequence was collected from a human donor in a cohort sampled during active COVID-19. Sequenced sample: peripheral blood. This chain uses TRBV30 with TRBJ2-3, with D maybe TRBD2 (6 bases). CDR3 region: CAWSPKRAPDTQYF. CDR3 sequence (DNA): TGTGCCTGGAGTCCTAAGCGGGCCCCAGATACGCAGTATTTT. Based on the CDR3 plus reference TRBV30 and TRBJ2-3, the full variable domain is SQTIHQWPATLVQPVGSPLSLECTVEGTSNPNLYWYRQAAGRGLQLLFYSVGIGQISSEVPQNLSASRPQDRQFILSSKKLLLSDSGFYLCAWSPKRAPDTQYFGPGTRLTVL.